This T cell receptor beta chain came from a study of control samples from healthy donors and cancer patients. Sequencing used immunoSEQ multiplex PCR; TCRdb keeps in-frame clones, though not all of them. There are around 200,000 clones in the sample; roughly 91% occur only once, and less than 1.6% lies in the top ten. Germline loops: CDR1 LGHDT, CDR2 YNNKEL (reference sequence). The length of the CDR3 is 16 residues. The V gene lost 0 bases and the J gene lost 4 bases, with 13 bases spanning the gap. This TCR was sampled from a woman aged 25 to 39 in good health. Sequencing input: blood. The genes are TRBV3-1 (or the pseudogene TRBV3-2) and TRBJ2-1, with D possibly matching TRBD2 (7 bases). The CDR3 bases are TGTGCCAGCAGCCAAGAAGGGGGGGTAGGATACAATGAGCAGTTCTTC. This gives the protein CASSQEGGVGYNEQFF.